The 19 T cell receptor beta chains below were found in one sample sequenced in a study of T cell repertoires in ileal Crohn's disease. Regarding time point: neoterminal ileum biopsy at postoperative endoscopy, about 6 months after surgery. TCRdb keeps only in-frame clones here, not all; method: immunoSEQ multiplex PCR. The sample has thousands of clones; 60% to 80% are singletons. The sequencing sample was made of ileal tissue. These receptors all come from an adult with Crohn's disease.

The CDR3 coding sequence is TGTGCCAGTAGACTAGCGGGCACAGATACGCAGTATTTT. As protein: CASRLAGTDTQYF. J is TRBJ2-3 and V is TRBV19, with TRBD2 matching 8 bases. CDR1 is LNHDA and CDR2 is SQIVND in the germline V gene (reference sequence). The CDR3 consists of 13 residues. Trimming took 6 bases from V and 1 from J; bases not matched to a gene: 0.

The chain employs TRBV6-6 and TRBJ2-7; possible D gene TRBD2, 5 bases. V was cut by 5 bases and J by 4 bases, with 18 bases left in between. The V gene's germline CDR1 is MNHNY and CDR2 SVGAGI (reference sequence). The CDR3 is made up of 15 amino acids. The DNA of the CDR3 is TGTGCCAGCAGTCTTTACGGGGAAGGTCCATACGAGCAGTACTTC. It specifies CASSLYGEGPYEQYF.

By share, this clone counts as large. This chain joins TRBV19 and TRBJ1-4; D not certain. V was cut by 5 bases and J by 4 bases, with 26 bases left in between. Looked up from germline, CDR1 is LNHDA and CDR2 is SQIVND (reference sequence). The CDR3 is made up of 19 amino acids. The CDR3 DNA is TGTGCCAGTAGTCCTCATTATGTCAGGTCCGCAGGCGTTAATGAAAAACTGTTTTTT. Translation: CASSPHYVRSAGVNEKLFF.

The chain combines TRBV11-2 with TRBJ1-2; D is uncertain. The V and J ends lost 5 bases and 6 bases respectively, with 10 bases between them. The germline gives CDR1 SGHAT, CDR2 FQNNGV. The CDR3 contains 12 residues. The DNA of the CDR3 is TGTGCCAGCAGCCCCTGGCTCGATGGCTACACCTTC. Its protein is CASSPWLDGYTF.

The V call is TRBV7-2, the J call TRBJ1-5; TRBD1 might be the D (5 bases). The CDR3 runs to 14 residues. CDR1 SGHTA and CDR2 FQGNSA come from the germline V gene. The V end was cut by 2 bases, the J end by 5 bases, with 10 bases between. The CDR3 is CASSLSAGDQPQHF. CDR3 nucleotide sequence: TGTGCCAGCAGCTTATCAGCGGGGGATCAGCCCCAGCATTTT.

This clone was seen a few times. The chain employs TRBV16 and TRBJ1-1, with a weak D call TRBD1 (6 bases). Trimming shortened V by 4 bases and J by 1 base, and 10 bases separated the two germline ends. In germline, CDR1 is KGHSY, CDR2 FQNENV. The CDR3 is 14 residues long. CDR3 sequence reads: CASSPQGGNTEAFF. The CDR3 DNA sequence: TGTGCCAGCAGCCCACAGGGTGGGAACACTGAAGCTTTCTTT. Variable domain in full (rest from reference TRBV16 and TRBJ1-1): GEEVAQTPKHLVRGEGQKAKLYCAPIKGHSYVFWYQQVLKNEFKFLISFQNENVFDETGMPKERFSAKCLPNSPCSLEIQATKLEDSAVYFCASSPQGGNTEAFFGQGTRLTVV.

The chain links TRBV7-2 to TRBJ2-7; D is perhaps TRBD2 (6 bases). This CDR3 region has 11 residues. Germline V gene data show CDR1 as SGHTA and CDR2 as FQGNSA. Trimming left V 5 bases short and J 7 bases short, with 9 bases between. The chain's CDR3 is CASSPGVEQYF. The CDR3 nucleotides are TGTGCCAGCAGCCCGGGAGTTGAGCAGTACTTC.

In DNA, the CDR3 is TGCAGCGTGAGGCAGGGATATAGCAATCAGCCCCAGCATTTT. Translated, it gives CSVRQGYSNQPQHF. This chain links TRBV29-1 with TRBJ1-5; D might be TRBD1 (5 bases). V lost 6 bases and J 0 bases, leaving 12 bases between the germline ends. CDR1 is SQVTM, CDR2 ANQGSEA, per germline. The CDR3 covers 14 residues.

CDR3 amino acids: CASSPGASGRNEQYF. CDR3 sequence (DNA): TGTGCCAGCAGCCCTGGGGCTAGCGGGAGGAACGAGCAGTACTTC. The chain couples TRBV6-5 to TRBJ2-7; 11 bases are a match to TRBD2. The CDR3 sequence is 15 residues long. V lost 6 bases to trimming and J lost 5 bases; unmatched junction nucleotides: 9. Germline V gene sequence: CDR1 MNHEY, CDR2 SVGAGI.

This CDR3 reads CASSRQGGSYEQYF. CDR3 coding DNA: TGTGCCAGCAGTCGACAGGGGGGATCCTACGAGCAGTACTTC. The V and J genes are TRBV6-5 and TRBJ2-7; TRBD1 agrees at 9 bases. J lost 1 base, V lost 5 bases, and 3 bases had no gene match. Germline V gene sequence: CDR1 MNHEY, CDR2 SVGAGI. This CDR3 spans 14 amino acids.

This rearrangement joins TRBV19 to TRBJ1-1; 9 positions agree with TRBD1. Looked up from germline, CDR1 is LNHDA and CDR2 is SQIVND (reference sequence). The CDR3 runs 16 residues. The junction had 8 bases not matched to a gene; V was cut back by 3 bases and J by 3 bases. This chain's CDR3 is CASSMGQGVFYTEAFF. The CDR3 DNA sequence: TGTGCCAGTAGTATGGGACAGGGAGTTTTTTACACTGAAGCTTTCTTT.

V is TRBV7-2 and J is TRBJ2-2; D is unclear. The V end lost 4 bases, the J end lost 2 bases, and 8 bases lay between the germline ends. The germline V gene has CDR1 SGHTA and CDR2 FQGNSA. The CDR3 length is 14 residues. CDR3 coding DNA: TGTGCCAGCAGCTCCGCGGCAAACACCGGGGAGCTGTTTTTT. It encodes CASSSAANTGELFF.

This clone was counted between two and nine times. The chain carries TRBV2 and TRBJ2-3, with 11 bases fitting TRBD2. Germline CDR1 reads SNHLY; CDR2 reads FYNNEI. This CDR3 region has 11 residues. The V segment lost 6 bases and the J segment 11 bases; nucleotides outside the gene matches: 1. CDR3 residues: CASSLAGGQYF. CDR3 bases: TGTGCCAGCAGCCTAGCGGGAGGGCAGTATTTT.

This chain uses TRBV28 with TRBJ1-2; D perhaps matches TRBD1 (6 bases). The CDR3 has 12 amino acids. V lost 3 bases and J 6 bases, leaving 8 bases between the germline ends. The germline CDR1 and CDR2 sequences are MDHEN and SYDVKM. For the CDR3, the DNA is TGTGCCAGCAGTTTCGGACAGCATGGCTACACCTTC. Translating gives CASSFGQHGYTF.

The V and J genes are TRBV5-8 and TRBJ2-7; D might be TRBD1 (7 bases). CDR3 length equals 16 residues. The V end lost 4 bases, the J end lost 0 bases, and 17 bases lay between the germline ends. Germline CDR1 and CDR2: SGHTS and YDEGEE. Written as DNA, the CDR3 is TGTGCCAGCAGCCAGGGGGACTTTTCGAGCTCCTACGAGCAGTACTTC. Residues: CASSQGDFSSSYEQYF.

Notes on this clone: A read error may produce the germline difference seen at one junction end. Additional DNA sequences in this sample encode the identical CDR3. This chain links TRBV6-1 with TRBJ2-5; D could derive from TRBD1 or TRBD2 (6 bases each). CDR1 MNHNS and CDR2 SASEGT come from the germline V gene. The CDR3 extends over 14 amino acids. The CDR3, as DNA: TGTGCCAGCAGCGAAGGAGGGGGCCAAGAGACCCAGTACTTC. Residues: CASSEGGGQETQYF.

The chain is built from TRBV6-6 and TRBJ2-2; 8 bases are shared with TRBD1. The junction had 4 bases not matched to a gene; V was cut back by 6 bases and J by 1 base. From germline, CDR1 is MNHNY and CDR2 SVGAGI (reference sequence). There are 15 residues in the CDR3. The chain's CDR3 is CASRTGTGNTGELFF. In DNA form, the CDR3 reads TGTGCCAGCAGAACCGGGACAGGGAACACCGGGGAGCTGTTTTTT.

This chain uses TRBV10-3 with TRBJ1-3; no reliable D call. Trimming shortened V by 3 bases and J by 3 bases, and 9 bases separated the two germline ends. CDR1 ENHRY and CDR2 SYGVKD come from the germline V gene. This CDR3 is 14 amino acids long. CDR3: CAISDGFSGNTIYF. CDR3 in DNA: TGTGCCATCAGTGACGGGTTCAGTGGAAACACCATATATTTT.

The chain recombines TRBV30 with TRBJ2-7; TRBD1 matches at 9 bases. Germline V gene lookup returns CDR1 GTSNPN and CDR2 SVGIG (reference sequence). J was trimmed by 3 bases and V by 8 bases; bases with no gene match: 11. The CDR3 extends over 14 amino acids. The CDR3 DNA reads TGTGCCAGCAGCCTGGGGACAGGGCACTACGAGCAGTACTTC. Translated, it gives CASSLGTGHYEQYF.